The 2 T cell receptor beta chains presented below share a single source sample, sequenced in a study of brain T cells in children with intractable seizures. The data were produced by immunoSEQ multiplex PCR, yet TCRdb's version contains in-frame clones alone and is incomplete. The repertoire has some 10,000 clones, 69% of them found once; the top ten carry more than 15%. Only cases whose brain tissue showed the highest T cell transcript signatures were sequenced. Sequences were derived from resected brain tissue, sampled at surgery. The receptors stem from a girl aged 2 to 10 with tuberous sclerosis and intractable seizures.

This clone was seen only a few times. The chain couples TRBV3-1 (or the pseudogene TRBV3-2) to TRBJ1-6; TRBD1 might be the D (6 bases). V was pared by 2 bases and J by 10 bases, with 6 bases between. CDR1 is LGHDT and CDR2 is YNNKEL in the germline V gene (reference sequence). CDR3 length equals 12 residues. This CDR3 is CASSQQGSPLHF. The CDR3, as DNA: TGTGCCAGCAGCCAACAGGGGTCACCCCTCCACTTT.

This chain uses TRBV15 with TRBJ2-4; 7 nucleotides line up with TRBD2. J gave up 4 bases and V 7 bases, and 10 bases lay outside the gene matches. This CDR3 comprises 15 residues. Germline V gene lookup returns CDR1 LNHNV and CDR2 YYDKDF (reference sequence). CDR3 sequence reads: CATTPGGNRKNIQYF. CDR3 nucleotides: TGTGCCACCACCCCCGGGGGGAACAGGAAAAACATTCAGTACTTC.